These T cell receptor beta chains were read from a single sample in a study of cytomegalovirus exposure and HLA in healthy donors. Method: immunoSEQ multiplex PCR; TCRdb's copy keeps in-frame clones and lacks some. The sample yields some 20,000 clones, around 75% seen once. Sample: PBMCs. These receptors were taken from a man younger than 35 in good health and CMV-seronegative. CDR3s include the opening cysteine and the closing phenylalanine or tryptophan. The order of the fields is J gene, D gene, clone size, V gene, CDR3 protein, CDR3 DNA. The D gene is left open where the match is weak. Clone sizes are given selectively: once, few, many, or a class where the clone is expanded.

TRBJ1-2,NA,NA,TRBV6-5,CASRMGHGYGYTF,TGTGCCAGCAGGATGGGACACGGGTATGGCTACACCTTC
TRBJ2-1,TRBD1,NA,TRBV9,CASSVFGTGYNEQFF,TGTGCCAGCAGCGTCTTCGGGACAGGCTACAATGAGCAGTTCTTC
TRBJ1-1,NA,few,TRBV2,CASYIRRDTEAFF,TGTGCCAGCTATATACGGAGGGACACTGAAGCTTTCTTT
TRBJ1-1,NA,NA,TRBV7-2,CASSLGLTVNTEAFF,TGTGCCAGCAGCTTAGGGTTAACGGTGAACACTGAAGCTTTCTTT
TRBJ1-2,TRBD1,NA,TRBV6-5,CASSDRAYYGYTF,TGTGCCAGCAGTGACAGGGCTTACTATGGCTACACCTTC
TRBJ2-7,TRBD1,NA,TRBV25-1,CASSVRDRGYEQYF,TGTGCCAGCAGTGTGCGGGACAGGGGCTACGAGCAGTACTTC
TRBJ1-5,TRBD1,NA,TRBV10-2,CASSQGQIYQPQHF,TGCGCCAGCAGCCAGGGACAGATATATCAGCCCCAGCATTTT
TRBJ1-1,NA,NA,TRBV30,CAWSVLNRVGLYSEAFF,TGTGCCTGGAGTGTACTAAACAGGGTCGGATTATACTCTGAAGCTTTCTTT
TRBJ2-1,TRBD1,NA,TRBV5-1,CASSLGDRGPYNEQFF,TGCGCCAGCAGCTTGGGTGACAGGGGGCCCTACAATGAGCAGTTCTTC
TRBJ1-5,NA,once,TRBV15,CATSRDRSPQHF,TGTGCCACCAGCAGAGATCGGTCGCCCCAGCATTTT
TRBJ1-2,TRBD1,few,TRBV6-6,CASSGLGQVYGYTF,TGTGCCAGCAGTGGGCTGGGACAGGTCTATGGCTACACCTTC
TRBJ2-7,NA,NA,TRBV29-1,CSVQTGLAYEQYF,TGCAGCGTCCAGACAGGTTTAGCCTACGAGCAGTACTTC
TRBJ2-1,NA,few,TRBV5-4,CASSRGSQARGEQFF,TGTGCCAGCAGCCGGGGGTCGCAGGCGAGGGGAGAGCAGTTCTTC
TRBJ1-3,TRBD1,NA,TRBV10-3,CAISFGQGRGNTIYF,TGTGCCATCAGTTTTGGACAGGGGAGAGGAAACACCATATATTTT
TRBJ2-7,NA,NA,TRBV6-1,CATSAYEQYF,TGTGCCACCTCGGCCTACGAGCAGTACTTC
TRBJ1-2,TRBD1,NA,TRBV6-1,CASSRDRDGGYTF,TGTGCCAGCAGCCGGGACAGGGATGGTGGCTACACCTTC
TRBJ2-7,TRBD1,NA,TRBV6-1,CASSSTGTGIGEQYF,TGTGCCAGCAGTTCTACCGGGACAGGGATTGGGGAGCAGTACTTC
TRBJ2-7,NA,NA,TRBV10-3,CAIRARTGDRYEQYF,TGTGCCATCAGGGCTAGGACGGGAGACCGTTACGAGCAGTACTTC
TRBJ1-2,NA,NA,TRBV30,CAWSVGGGYGYTF,TGTGCCTGGAGTGTGGGGGGTGGCTATGGCTACACCTTC
TRBJ2-7,NA,NA,TRBV2,CASSEAQILSYEQYF,TGTGCCAGCAGTGAAGCCCAGATCCTCTCCTACGAGCAGTACTTC
TRBJ2-1,NA,NA,TRBV7-4,CASSSDHQLGLGGSDEQFF,TGTGCCAGCAGCTCCGACCACCAATTAGGACTAGGGGGGTCCGATGAGCAGTTCTTC
TRBJ2-7,TRBD2,NA,TRBV7-9,CASTSGGGQGAYEQYF,TGTGCCAGCACCTCGGGGGGTGGGCAGGGAGCCTACGAGCAGTACTTC
TRBJ2-4,NA,NA,TRBV2,CASSERGIVKNIQYF,TGTGCCAGCAGTGAAAGGGGAATCGTCAAAAACATTCAGTACTTC
TRBJ1-2,TRBD1,NA,TRBV5-1,CASSLVGSGGYGYTF,TGCGCCAGCAGCTTGGTAGGGTCAGGGGGCTATGGCTACACCTTC
TRBJ1-1,TRBD1,NA,TRBV30,CAWSLRTGGWVTEAFF,TGTGCCTGGAGTCTCCGGACAGGGGGGTGGGTCACTGAAGCTTTCTTT
TRBJ2-7,TRBD2,NA,TRBV5-6,CASRDLAGGPPYEQYF,TGTGCCAGCAGGGATTTAGCGGGAGGGCCCCCGTACGAGCAGTACTTC
TRBJ1-3,NA,NA,TRBV9,CASSVGADSGNTIYF,TGTGCCAGCAGCGTAGGGGCAGACTCTGGAAACACCATATATTTT
TRBJ2-5,TRBD2,NA,TRBV5-1,CASSPGLAGNTQETQYF,TGCGCCAGCAGCCCGGGACTAGCGGGGAACACACAAGAGACCCAGTACTTC
TRBJ2-3,NA,NA,TRBV7-8,CASSLDLSTDTQYF,TGTGCCAGCAGCTTAGACTTAAGCACAGATACGCAGTATTTT
TRBJ2-7,TRBD1,NA,TRBV11-2,CASSSGQGLYEQYF,TGTGCCAGCAGCTCGGGACAGGGGTTGTACGAGCAGTACTTC
TRBJ1-5,TRBD1,NA,TRBV6-1,CASTSRTGSQPQHF,TGTGCCAGCACCTCCAGGACAGGGAGTCAGCCCCAGCATTTT
TRBJ1-2,TRBD1,NA,TRBV27,CASRPQGARGYTF,TGTGCCAGCAGGCCGCAGGGGGCACGGGGCTACACCTTC
TRBJ2-1,TRBD2,NA,TRBV4-1,CASSQDRTSGRIIEQFF,TGCGCCAGCAGCCAAGATCGGACTAGCGGGAGGATAATTGAGCAGTTCTTC
TRBJ2-7,TRBD1,NA,TRBV29-1,CSARDSLYEQYF,TGCAGCGCTAGGGACAGCCTCTACGAGCAGTACTTC
TRBJ2-2,TRBD2,NA,TRBV6-1,CASSEGLGLGELFF,TGTGCCAGCAGTGAGGGACTAGGGTTAGGGGAGCTGTTTTTT
TRBJ1-1,NA,NA,TRBV5-1,CASSSTGNTEAFF,TGCGCCAGCAGCTCGACAGGTAACACTGAAGCTTTCTTT
TRBJ1-2,TRBD1,once,TRBV10-1,CASSESMTGKHGYTF,TGCGCCAGCAGTGAGTCGATGACAGGGAAGCATGGCTACACCTTC